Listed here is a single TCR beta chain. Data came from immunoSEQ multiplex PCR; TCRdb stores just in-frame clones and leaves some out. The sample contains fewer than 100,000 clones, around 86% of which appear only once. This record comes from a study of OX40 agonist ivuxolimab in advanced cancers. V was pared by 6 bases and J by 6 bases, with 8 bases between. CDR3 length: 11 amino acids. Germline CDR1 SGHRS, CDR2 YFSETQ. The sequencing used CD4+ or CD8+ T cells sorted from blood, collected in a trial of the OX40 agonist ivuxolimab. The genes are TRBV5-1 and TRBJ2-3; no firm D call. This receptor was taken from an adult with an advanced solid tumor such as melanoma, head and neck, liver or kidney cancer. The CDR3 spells CASIEGDTQYF. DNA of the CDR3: TGCGCCAGCATCGAAGGCGATACGCAGTATTTT.